What follows are 27 T cell receptor beta chains derived from one specimen sequenced in a study of early T cells in non-severe SARS-CoV-2 infection. One entry per CDR3 protein, called by TCRdb with MiXCR from the 5' RACE reads. The sample lists more than 95,000 distinct CDR3 sequences; under 15% were seen once. Sequenced: whole blood. Receptors were obtained from an adult who was a healthcare worker with PCR-confirmed SARS-CoV-2 infection or an uninfected control (not recorded which).

For this clonotype: With a much larger clone just one base away, this may be a read error. V and J are TRBV5-1 and TRBJ2-1; possibly TRBD2 for D (5 bases). In germline, CDR1 is SGHRS, CDR2 YFSETQ. Trimming pared 7 bases from V and 0 bases from J, leaving 14 bases between. CDR3 length: 15 amino acids. CDR3 in DNA: TGCGCCAGCGGCCCGTCCGGGGACTCCTACAATGAGCAGTTCTTC. Amino acid sequence: CASGPSGDSYNEQFF. The entire variable domain, with the rest obtained from reference TRBV5-1 and TRBJ2-1, is as follows: KAGVTQTPRYLIKTRGQQVTLSCSPISGHRSVSWYQQTPGQGLQFLFEYFSETQRNKGNFPGRFSGRQFSNSRSEMNVSTLELGDSALYLCASGPSGDSYNEQFFGPGTRLTVL.

This clonotype was counted only a few times. The chain carries TRBV11-2 and TRBJ2-1; D uncertain. CDR1 and CDR2 from the germline V gene are SGHAT and FQNNGV. V was cut by 4 bases and J by 10 bases, with 11 bases left in between. CDR3 length: 12 residues. As DNA, the CDR3 is TGTGCCAGCAGCTCCGCTGGGGTAGAGCAGTTCTTC. Translation gives CASSSAGVEQFF.

This clonotype has a handful of counts. This chain's CDR3 is CASQKKLAISYNEQFF. The DNA of the CDR3 is TGTGCCAGCCAAAAAAAACTAGCTATCTCCTACAATGAGCAGTTCTTC. The chain combines TRBV2 with TRBJ2-1, with a weak D call TRBD2 (6 bases). The CDR3 runs 16 residues. Trimming pared 8 bases from V and 0 bases from J, leaving 17 bases between. Germline V gives CDR1 SNHLY, CDR2 FYNNEI. Variable domain in full (rest from reference TRBV2 and TRBJ2-1): EPEVTQTPSHQVTQMGQEVILRCVPISNHLYFYWYRQILGQKVEFLVSFYNNEISEKSEIFDDQFSVERPDGSNFTLKIRSTKLEDSAMYFCASQKKLAISYNEQFFGPGTRLTVL.

This clonotype was counted between two and nine times. The V gene is TRBV10-1, the J gene TRBJ2-2, with 8 bases lining up with TRBD1. The CDR3 extends over 16 amino acids. After removal of 2 bases from V and 7 bases from J, the junction contained 9 bases not matched to a gene. The germline V gene encodes CDR1 WNHNN and CDR2 SYGVQD (reference sequence). CDR3 nucleotide sequence: TGCGCCAGCAGTGAGAGTTTGACAGGGGCAGGCGGGGAGCTGTTTTTT. This encodes CASSESLTGAGGELFF.

This clonotype showed up many times. The chain links TRBV20-1 to TRBJ2-5; D unresolved. Germline CDR1 reads DFQATT; CDR2 reads SNEGSKA (reference sequence). This CDR3 is built from 12 residues. Trimming pared 2 bases from V and 3 bases from J, leaving 7 bases between. CDR3 DNA sequence: TGCAGTGCTAGAATTGGGAAAGAGACCCAGTACTTC. Amino acid sequence: CSARIGKETQYF.

This chain joins TRBV2 and TRBJ2-1, with 10 bases fitting TRBD2. CDR3 size: 16 residues. V gave up 5 bases and J gave up 7 bases; unmatched junction bases: 11. Germline values: CDR1 SNHLY, CDR2 FYNNEI. The CDR3 DNA follows: TGTGCCAGCAGTTCCCTGAGCGGGGGGGCCCCAAATGAGCAGTTCTTC. This codes for CASSSLSGGAPNEQFF.

This clonotype has a handful of counts. The chain recombines TRBV18 with TRBJ2-5; TRBD2 is a possible D gene (7 bases). Germline values: CDR1 KGHSH, CDR2 LQKENI. CDR3 length: 15 residues. V lost 2 bases to trimming and J lost 1 base, with 11 bases between them. DNA of the CDR3: TGTGCCAGCTCACCAAAGGGAGGGGGCCAAGAGACCCAGTACTTC. It codes for CASSPKGGGQETQYF.

This clonotype appeared many times. This chain connects TRBV3-1 to TRBJ1-1; 8 bases match TRBD1. Losses at the gene ends were 3 bases for V and 4 bases for J; bases not matched to a gene: 4. CDR1 and CDR2 from the germline V gene are LGHDT and YNNKEL (reference sequence). This CDR3 is built from 14 residues. The CDR3 coding sequence is TGTGCCAGCAGCCAGCAGGGGGCGGCCACTGAAGCTTTCTTT. Translation: CASSQQGAATEAFF.

The chain couples TRBV7-3 to TRBJ2-1; 9 bases are shared with TRBD2. Germline CDR1 and CDR2: SGHTA and FQGTGA. Losses at the gene ends were 3 bases for V and 5 bases for J; bases not matched to a gene: 8. There are 16 residues in the CDR3. CDR3 sequence (DNA): TGTGCCAGCAGCTTTAATAGCGGGGGAACAAACAATGAGCAGTTCTTC. This gives the protein CASSFNSGGTNNEQFF. Filled out from reference TRBV7-3 and TRBJ2-1, the complete variable domain reads GAGVSQTPSNKVTEKGKYVELRCDPISGHTALYWYRQSLGQGPEFLIYFQGTGAADDSGLPNDRFFAVRPEGSVSTLKIQRTERGDSAVYLCASSFNSGGTNNEQFFGPGTRLTVL.

This clonotype was observed a handful of times. This chain joins TRBV4-1 and TRBJ2-2; D is possibly TRBD2 (5 bases). Trimming pared 6 bases from V and 1 base from J, leaving 15 bases between. From germline, CDR1 is MGHRA and CDR2 YSYEKL. There are 16 residues in the CDR3. In DNA form, the CDR3 reads TGCGCCAGCAGAGCATCCAGCGGATTGAACACCGGGGAGCTGTTTTTT. Protein product: CASRASSGLNTGELFF.

This clonotype was found a few times. Germline is not matched at one junction end, which may reflect a read error. The rearrangement links TRBV12-3 or TRBV12-4 to TRBJ1-3; D call uncertain. The CDR3 covers 13 residues. In nucleotides, the CDR3 is TGTGCCAGCAGTGGGAGTTCTGGAAACACCATATTTTTT. Protein: CASSGSSGNTIFF.

The J gene is TRBJ2-2, the V gene TRBV5-1; no firm D call. Germline assignment: CDR1 SGHRS and CDR2 YFSETQ. This CDR3 region has 14 residues. V was cut by 4 bases and J by 2 bases, with 9 bases left in between. The DNA of the CDR3 is TGCGCCAGCAGCCCCCTATACAACACCGGGGAGCTGTTTTTT. Its translation is CASSPLYNTGELFF.

The chain uses TRBV12-3 or TRBV12-4 and TRBJ1-1; maybe TRBD1 (6 bases). Trimming removed 1 base at V and 9 bases at J, with 9 bases between. The CDR3 contains 12 residues. CDR3: CASSLGQAQAFF. The DNA for the CDR3 is TGTGCCAGCAGTTTAGGACAGGCCCAAGCTTTCTTT.

CDR3 protein: CSAIEGTQPQHF. The CDR3 DNA follows: TGCAGTGCTATTGAGGGTACTCAGCCCCAGCATTTT. The chain links TRBV20-1 to TRBJ1-5; the D is unclear. V lost 4 bases to trimming and J lost 6 bases, with 10 bases between them. Germline V gene data show CDR1 as DFQATT and CDR2 as SNEGSKA (reference sequence). The CDR3 spans 12 residues.

This clonotype has only a few counts. The junction departs from germline at one end; a sequencing error may be responsible. This chain's CDR3 is CASSLVDRQPLSSF. The DNA of the CDR3 is TGTGCCAGCAGCTTAGTAGATAGACAGCCGTTATCCAGCTTC. The chain is built from TRBV7-9 and TRBJ1-2; possible D gene TRBD1, 5 bases. This CDR3 region has 14 residues. The germline gives CDR1 SEHNR, CDR2 FQNEAQ (reference sequence).

This clonotype was seen a handful of times. The chain carries TRBV7-8 and TRBJ1-1; D unclear. Trimming took 1 base from V and 6 from J, leaving 12 bases between them. The CDR3 runs to 14 residues. Germline V CDR1 and CDR2: SGHVS, FQNEAQ. The CDR3 reads CASSLVGSQSEAFF. The DNA of the CDR3 is TGTGCCAGCAGCTTAGTTGGGTCTCAGTCTGAAGCTTTCTTT.

The chain employs TRBV19 and TRBJ1-2; the D gene is possibly TRBD1 (5 bases). The germline V and J ends were trimmed by 4 bases and 0 bases, with 15 bases remaining between them. The CDR3 runs 16 residues. Germline V gene lookup returns CDR1 LNHDA and CDR2 SQIVND (reference sequence). The CDR3 here is CASSTRRQTTNYGYTF. CDR3 DNA sequence: TGTGCCAGTAGTACCCGTCGACAGACCACTAACTATGGCTACACCTTC.

The chain's CDR3 is CASSPSPGGSYNEQFF. The CDR3 nucleotides are TGTGCCAGCAGCCCTTCTCCAGGGGGCTCCTACAATGAGCAGTTCTTC. The chain combines TRBV9 with TRBJ2-1, with 7 bases identical to TRBD1. This CDR3 spans 16 amino acids. V dropped 4 bases and J dropped 0; count of bases not matched to a gene: 7. The germline gives CDR1 SGDLS, CDR2 YYNGEE.

This clonotype was seen a few times. The V gene is TRBV3-1, the J gene TRBJ2-3; D not resolved. Germline CDR1 is LGHDT and CDR2 is YNNKEL (reference sequence). The CDR3 has 13 residues. Trimming pared 5 bases from V and 1 base from J, leaving 7 bases between. CDR3 in amino acids: CASSSKGTDTQYF. CDR3 DNA: TGTGCCAGCAGCTCCAAGGGCACAGATACGCAGTATTTT.

This clonotype was recorded a few times. The chain links TRBV4-2 to TRBJ2-7, with D unresolved. The CDR3 has 14 amino acids. The germline V gene encodes CDR1 LGHNA and CDR2 YNFKEQ. The V end was cut by 0 bases, the J end by 1 base, with 7 bases between. The CDR3 DNA reads TGTGCCAGCAGCCAAGATCTCTCGTCCTACGAGCAGTACTTC. It translates to CASSQDLSSYEQYF.

A few counts support this clonotype. V and J are TRBV12-3 or TRBV12-4 and TRBJ2-3; D remains ambiguous. V was trimmed by 3 bases and J by 4 bases, leaving 11 bases between them. The CDR3 sequence is 14 residues long. In nucleotides, the CDR3 is TGTGCCAGCAGTTTTCTCCCGCCGGCAGATACGCAGTATTTT. It is translated as CASSFLPPADTQYF.

This clonotype showed up just a few times. The J gene is TRBJ2-1, the V gene TRBV4-2; a possible D gene is TRBD2 (5 bases). The CDR3 contains 16 residues. Germline assignment: CDR1 LGHNA and CDR2 YNFKEQ. Deletions cut 3 bases from V and 3 bases from J, with 15 bases between. CDR3 region: CASSQKKDGDYNEQFF. The CDR3, as DNA: TGTGCCAGCAGCCAGAAAAAGGACGGGGACTACAATGAGCAGTTCTTC.

A remark on this clonotype: Germline is not matched at one junction end, which may reflect a read error. This chain joins TRBV20-1 and TRBJ2-3; D uncertain. The CDR3 is 9 amino acids. Germline CDR1 and CDR2: DFQATT and SNEGSKA (reference sequence). The CDR3 DNA is TGTGATAACACAGATACGCAGTATTTT. It codes for CDNTDTQYF.

This clonotype was seen a handful of times. The chain links TRBV4-1 to TRBJ2-3; D gene unclear. The germline V gene has CDR1 MGHRA and CDR2 YSYEKL. The CDR3 is made up of 14 amino acids. Trimming removed 1 base at V and 2 bases at J, with 7 bases between. The CDR3 bases are TGCGCCAGCAGCCAAGTTGGTGTCACAGATACGCAGTATTTT. This gives the protein CASSQVGVTDTQYF.

This clonotype was seen only a few times. The chain carries TRBV11-2 and TRBJ2-1, with D perhaps given as TRBD1 or TRBD2 (5 bases each). This CDR3 has 13 residues. Per germline, CDR1 SGHAT and CDR2 FQNNGV. V lost 8 bases and J 9 bases, leaving 17 bases between the germline ends. The CDR3 protein is CASGAGLRGEQFF. CDR3 nucleotide sequence: TGTGCCAGCGGAGCAGGACTGAGGGGTGAGCAGTTCTTC.

This clonotype was seen a few times. V and J are TRBV7-6 and TRBJ2-1; the D is unclear. The germline V gene encodes CDR1 SGHVS and CDR2 FNYEAQ. The CDR3 spans 13 residues. The V and J ends lost 5 bases and 7 bases respectively, with 12 bases between them. CDR3 sequence (DNA): TGTGCCAGCAGCCCGGGCCTCGGGAATGAGCAGTTCTTC. Encoded protein: CASSPGLGNEQFF.

This chain joins TRBV20-1 and TRBJ2-4; D remains unclear. CDR3 size: 16 residues. Germline values: CDR1 DFQATT, CDR2 SNEGSKA (reference sequence). V was trimmed by 1 base and J by 1 base, leaving 14 bases between them. The CDR3 here is CSARVGGKLAKNIQYF. CDR3 nucleotides: TGCAGTGCTAGAGTAGGCGGAAAGCTTGCCAAAAACATTCAGTACTTC.